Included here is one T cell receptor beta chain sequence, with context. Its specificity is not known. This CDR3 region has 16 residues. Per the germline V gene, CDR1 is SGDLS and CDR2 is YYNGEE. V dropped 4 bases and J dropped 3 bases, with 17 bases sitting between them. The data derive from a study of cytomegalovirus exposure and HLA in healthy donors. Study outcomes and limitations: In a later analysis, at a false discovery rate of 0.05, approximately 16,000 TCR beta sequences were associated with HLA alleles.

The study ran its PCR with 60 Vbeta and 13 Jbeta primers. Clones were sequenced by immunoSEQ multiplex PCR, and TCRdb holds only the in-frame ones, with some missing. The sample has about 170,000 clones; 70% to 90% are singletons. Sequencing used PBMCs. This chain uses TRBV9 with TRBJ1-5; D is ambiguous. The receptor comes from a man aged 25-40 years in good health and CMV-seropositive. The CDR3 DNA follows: TGTGCCAGCAGCCAAGGAGTGGGAGGAGACAATCAGCCCCAGCATTTT. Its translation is CASSQGVGGDNQPQHF.